These 20 T cell receptor beta chains came from one sample sequenced in a study of radiotherapy plus CTLA-4 blockade in lung cancer. Generated by immunoSEQ multiplex PCR, the TCRdb table keeps only in-frame clones and is missing some. The table shows 90,000 to 100,000 clones, with roughly 88% occurring only once. The sample consisted of peripheral blood, taken from a patient treated with radiotherapy plus ipilimumab. The origin of the receptors is a human donor with non-small cell lung cancer that progressed on radiotherapy plus ipilimumab.

The rearrangement uses TRBV7-2 and TRBJ2-3; possible D gene TRBD1, 6 bases. Trimming left V 2 bases short and J 4 bases short, with 13 bases between. The CDR3 loop spans 15 amino acids. Per germline, CDR1 SGHTA and CDR2 FQGNSA. CDR3 protein: CASSLSPWGPDTQYF. The DNA for the CDR3 is TGTGCCAGCAGCTTATCCCCTTGGGGGCCAGATACGCAGTATTTT. The whole variable domain, remainder taken from reference TRBV7-2 and TRBJ2-3, is GAGVSQSPSNKVTEKGKDVELRCDPISGHTALYWYRQSLGQGLEFLIYFQGNSAPDKSGLPSDRFSAERTGGSVSTLTIQRTQQEDSAVYLCASSLSPWGPDTQYFGPGTRLTVL.

The chain uses TRBV7-6 and TRBJ2-7; D gene unclear. The CDR3 is made up of 14 amino acids. CDR1 and CDR2 from the germline V gene are SGHVS and FNYEAQ. Trimming removed 1 base from V and 6 bases from J, with 13 bases in between. The CDR3 region is CASSLGAVTSEQYF. The CDR3, as DNA: TGTGCCAGCAGCTTAGGGGCAGTGACCAGCGAGCAGTACTTC.

Concerning this clone itself: Additional DNA sequences in this sample encode the identical CDR3. The rearrangement links TRBV5-4 to TRBJ1-2, with D unresolved. Germline CDR1 is SGHNT and CDR2 is YYREEE (reference sequence). The CDR3 runs 14 residues. V lost 0 bases to trimming and J lost 4 bases, with 10 bases between them. CDR3 nucleotide sequence: TGTGCCAGCAGCTTGGCCGTTGGTACCTATGGCTACACCTTC. Its translation is CASSLAVGTYGYTF.

V is TRBV7-3 and J is TRBJ2-5; 8 bases match TRBD1. CDR1 SGHTA and CDR2 FQGTGA come from the germline V gene. V was clipped by 2 bases and J by 4 bases; unmatched bases: 3. This CDR3 has 14 amino acids. DNA for the CDR3: TGTGCCAGCAGCTTAGGAGACAGGGGAGAGACCCAGTACTTC. Translated, it gives CASSLGDRGETQYF.

V is TRBV6-1 and J is TRBJ2-3; 10 nucleotides line up with TRBD2. Per the germline V gene, CDR1 is MNHNS and CDR2 is SASEGT. The CDR3 contains 15 residues. With 6 bases clipped from V and 6 bases from J, the junction kept 9 bases outside the gene matches. CDR3 DNA: TGTGCCAGCAGCTCTAGCGGGAGTGGGGTGGATACGCAGTATTTT. It specifies CASSSSGSGVDTQYF.

This clone came up once. The CDR3 loop reads CASSLLVEGVQTQYF. CDR3 bases: TGCGCCAGCAGCTTACTTGTCGAAGGGGTACAGACCCAGTACTTC. The J gene is TRBJ2-5, the V gene TRBV5-1; D is perhaps TRBD1 (5 bases). With 2 bases removed from V and 6 bases from J, the gap between germline ends came to 17 bases. The germline CDR1 and CDR2 sequences are SGHRS and YFSETQ. The CDR3 spans 15 residues.

V usage is TRBV28 and J usage is TRBJ1-1, with D unresolved. CDR3 length: 13 amino acids. Trimming pared 5 bases from V and 8 bases from J, leaving 15 bases between. Germline V gives CDR1 MDHEN, CDR2 SYDVKM. The CDR3 loop reads CASSTSPTIEAFF. CDR3 nucleotides: TGTGCCAGCAGTACATCTCCGACGATAGAAGCTTTCTTT.

This clone was counted once. The J gene is TRBJ2-5, the V gene TRBV4-1; no clear D gene. The DNA end is more similar to TRBJ2-7, so the J call may be wrong. The CDR3 contains 14 residues. Germline CDR1 MGHRA, CDR2 YSYEKL. The CDR3 sequence: CASSQLPKLYEQYF. CDR3 sequence (DNA): TGCGCCAGCAGCCAACTCCCAAAACTCTACGAGCAGTACTTC.

The chain combines TRBV5-4 with TRBJ1-2, with D possibly matching TRBD1 (5 bases). The CDR3 covers 13 residues. The V end was cut by 5 bases, the J end by 8 bases, with 16 bases between. Germline-derived CDR1 and CDR2 are SGHNT and YYREEE (reference sequence). The CDR3 protein is CASRPSGVGGYTF. The CDR3 DNA reads as TGTGCCAGCAGACCCTCGGGGGTCGGGGGCTACACCTTC.

V gene TRBV29-1 combines with J gene TRBJ2-3; D is uncertain. Germline CDR1 SQVTM, CDR2 ANQGSEA. The CDR3 runs to 15 residues. V lost 1 base and J lost 4, with 15 bases in between. The CDR3 loop is CSVEVNSFWSDTQYF. The DNA for the CDR3 is TGCAGCGTTGAAGTTAATTCGTTTTGGTCAGATACGCAGTATTTT.

The chain employs TRBV6-1 and TRBJ1-2; the D gene is possibly TRBD1 (5 bases). This CDR3 has 18 amino acids. Trimming took 0 bases from V and 0 from J, leaving 17 bases between them. CDR1 is MNHNS and CDR2 is SASEGT in the germline V gene. CDR3 nucleotide sequence: TGTGCCAGCAGTGAAGCGCTCAGAGGGGCAGTAGCTAACTATGGCTACACCTTC. It is translated as CASSEALRGAVANYGYTF.

This chain connects TRBV14 to TRBJ2-1; no firm D call. CDR1 is SGHDN and CDR2 is FVKESK in the germline V gene. The CDR3 is 14 residues long. Trimming removed 0 bases at V and 10 bases at J, with 13 bases between. CDR3 DNA: TGTGCCAGCAGCCAAGATTACGCCTCCGGCGAGCAGTTCTTC. Translated, it gives CASSQDYASGEQFF.

The chain is built from TRBV5-1 and TRBJ2-7; D perhaps matches TRBD1 (6 bases). V was pared by 4 bases and J by 2 bases, with 13 bases between. This CDR3 has 14 amino acids. The germline V gene encodes CDR1 SGHRS and CDR2 YFSETQ. The CDR3 is CASSHRDKTYEQYF. Written as DNA, the CDR3 is TGCGCCAGCAGCCACCGGGACAAAACCTACGAGCAGTACTTC.

This clone was seen a single time. The rearrangement uses TRBV21-1 and TRBJ2-1. TRBV21-1 is a documented pseudogene. CDR3 length: 16 amino acids. In nucleotides, the CDR3 is TGTGCCAGCAGCAAATCTCGGGGCCTGAATTCTAATGAGCAGTTCTTC. Amino acid sequence: CASSKSRGLNSNEQFF.

CDR3 sequence (DNA): TGTGCCTGGAGTCGAGGGAGCCCCGTCACTGAAGCTTTCTTT. Amino acids: CAWSRGSPVTEAFF. The chain combines TRBV30 with TRBJ1-1; no clear D. Germline-derived CDR1 and CDR2 are GTSNPN and SVGIG (reference sequence). CDR3 length equals 14 residues. V was clipped by 2 bases and J by 4 bases, with 14 bases between them.

This chain connects TRBV4-2 to TRBJ2-3; no clear D gene. The germline V gene has CDR1 LGHNA and CDR2 YNFKEQ. CDR3 length: 13 amino acids. Deletions cut 0 bases from V and 5 bases from J, with 6 bases between. The DNA for the CDR3 is TGTGCCAGCAGCCAAGATAAGGGAGATACGCAGTATTTT. Protein sequence: CASSQDKGDTQYF.

The chain couples TRBV6-6 to TRBJ2-1, with 7 bases aligning to TRBD2. CDR1 is MNHNY and CDR2 is SVGAGI in the germline V gene (reference sequence). This CDR3 region has 14 residues. V was pared by 2 bases and J by 8 bases, with 6 bases of the junction left unmatched. The CDR3 region is CASSYVVAGDEQFF. The CDR3 DNA reads TGTGCCAGCAGTTACGTAGTAGCGGGCGATGAGCAGTTCTTC.

CDR3 coding DNA: TGCGCCGGCCCGATAGGGGGGTCGGCCTACGAGCAGTACTTC. This sequence encodes CAGPIGGSAYEQYF. The chain couples TRBV23-1 to TRBJ2-7; tentatively, D is TRBD1 or TRBD2 (6 bases each). TRBV23-1 is an ORF, and what it does is uncertain. CDR3 length equals 14 residues. Trimming took 11 bases from V and 2 from J, leaving 19 bases between them.

The rearrangement joins TRBV5-4 to TRBJ1-1; TRBD1 is a possible D gene (5 bases). This CDR3 contains 14 residues. CDR1 and CDR2 (germline): SGHNT, YYREEE (reference sequence). Trimming took 2 bases from V and 3 from J, leaving 11 bases between them. Written as DNA, the CDR3 is TGTGCCAGCAGCTTACAAGGGGCGTACACTGAAGCTTTCTTT. Encoded protein: CASSLQGAYTEAFF.

The chain is built from TRBV6-1 and TRBJ2-7, with 7 bases identical to TRBD1. The germline V gene encodes CDR1 MNHNS and CDR2 SASEGT. V dropped 0 bases and J dropped 0; count of bases not matched to a gene: 8. The CDR3 consists of 17 residues. Written as DNA, the CDR3 is TGTGCCAGCAGTGAAGCGGAACAGGGGCTCATCTCCTACGAGCAGTACTTC. It encodes CASSEAEQGLISYEQYF.